These 16 T cell receptor beta chains share one sample of origin, sequenced in a study of Ad26.COV2.S vaccination and SARS-CoV-2 variants. Treatment denoted: about 20 received Ad26.COV2.S at low or high dose, single or two shots; about 5 received placebo; per-sample allocation not given. Samples were taken on day 63 after the first vaccine or placebo injection. Only in-frame clones appear in the TCRdb table, and some are missing; sequencing was by immunoSEQ multiplex PCR. The repertoire holds about 410,000 clones, with about 85% as singletons. Sequences were derived from peripheral blood, sampled in a trial of Ad26.COV2.S vaccine versus placebo. The receptor set was obtained from a person between 18 and 59 years old who received the Ad26.COV2.S COVID-19 vaccine or a placebo.

This chain joins TRBV6-5 and TRBJ2-1; 10 bases line up with TRBD2. The CDR3 contains 15 residues. Trimming cost V 6 bases and J 6 bases; bases outside gene matches: 8. Germline V CDR1 and CDR2: MNHEY, SVGAGI. This CDR3 reads CASRGAGGPGNEQFF. The CDR3 nucleotides are TGTGCCAGCAGGGGAGCGGGGGGGCCAGGCAATGAGCAGTTCTTC.

This clone appeared once. This chain joins TRBV27 and TRBJ1-6, with D uncertain. V was trimmed by 0 bases and J by 6 bases, leaving 9 bases between them. The CDR3 extends over 15 amino acids. Germline V lookup: CDR1 MNHEY, CDR2 SMNVEV (reference sequence). The CDR3, as DNA: TGTGCCAGCAGTTTATCGAGCATTATTAATTCACCCCTCCACTTT. Protein: CASSLSSIINSPLHF.

The J gene is TRBJ1-2, the V gene TRBV25-1; TRBD1 is a possible D gene (5 bases). Germline V gives CDR1 MGHDK, CDR2 SYGVNS. This CDR3 contains 13 residues. Trimming took 4 bases from V and 6 from J, leaving 12 bases between them. CDR3 in amino acids: CASSGRDAHGYTF. The CDR3 bases are TGTGCCAGCAGTGGACGGGACGCCCATGGCTACACCTTC.

The chain carries TRBV9 and TRBJ1-2, with 9 bases identical to TRBD1. The CDR3 covers 16 residues. The germline gives CDR1 SGDLS, CDR2 YYNGEE. Trimming removed 6 bases from V and 4 bases from J; junction bases left unmatched: 13. The CDR3 reads CASTRTGEITGYGYTF. The DNA of the CDR3 is TGTGCCAGCACCCGGACAGGGGAAATCACGGGCTATGGCTACACCTTC.

CDR3 coding DNA: TGTGCCAGCAGCTTGGGGCAGGGGGAGGGTCAGCCCCAGCATTTT. Amino acids: CASSLGQGEGQPQHF. This chain joins TRBV5-6 and TRBJ1-5; 7 bases map to TRBD1. Per germline, CDR1 SGHDT and CDR2 YYEEEE. The CDR3 length is 15 residues. The trim removed 0 bases at V and 6 bases at J, leaving 6 bases unmatched.

This chain uses TRBV18 with TRBJ1-1; D not resolved. Germline assignment: CDR1 KGHSH and CDR2 LQKENI. With 3 bases removed from V and 1 base from J, the gap between germline ends came to 6 bases. CDR3 length: 13 amino acids. CDR3 sequence: CASSPLENTEAFF. DNA of the CDR3: TGTGCCAGCTCACCTCTAGAGAACACTGAAGCTTTCTTT.

Concerning this clone itself: The identical CDR3 is also encoded by other nucleotide sequences in the sample. V gene TRBV5-4 combines with J gene TRBJ2-1; 9 positions agree with TRBD1. Unmatched junction bases numbered 9, after V lost 4 bases and J lost 7 bases. CDR3 length: 15 amino acids. Germline-derived CDR1 and CDR2 are SGHNT and YYREEE (reference sequence). In DNA form, the CDR3 reads TGTGCCAGCAGCCTAACAGGGGGCAGAGGGAATGAGCAGTTCTTC. This encodes CASSLTGGRGNEQFF.

To note about this clone: Other DNA sequences from this sample encode an identical CDR3 as well. The J gene is TRBJ2-7, the V gene TRBV6-6; TRBD1 is a possible D gene (5 bases). Looked up from germline, CDR1 is MNHNY and CDR2 is SVGAGI (reference sequence). CDR3 length: 13 amino acids. Trimming stripped 2 bases from V and 3 bases from J, with 8 bases between. The CDR3 spells CASSYAQGYEQYF. For the CDR3, the DNA is TGTGCCAGCAGTTACGCCCAGGGCTACGAGCAGTACTTC.

The chain links TRBV6-5 to TRBJ2-7, with a tentative D call TRBD2 (5 bases). The germline CDR1 and CDR2 sequences are MNHEY and SVGAGI. V was trimmed by 0 bases and J by 2 bases, leaving 14 bases between them. There are 16 residues in the CDR3. This CDR3 is CASSYSWTPLPYEQYF. CDR3 sequence (DNA): TGTGCCAGCAGTTACTCATGGACTCCCCTTCCCTACGAGCAGTACTTC.

The chain joins TRBV7-9 to TRBJ1-2; perhaps TRBD1 as D (6 bases). This CDR3 is 13 amino acids long. From germline, CDR1 is SEHNR and CDR2 FQNEAQ (reference sequence). Deletions cut 5 bases from V and 2 bases from J, with 9 bases between. CDR3 nucleotide sequence: TGTGCCAGCAGCCCCACAGGGAACTATGGCTACACCTTC. Translation: CASSPTGNYGYTF.

The J gene is TRBJ2-3, the V gene TRBV11-3, with no clear D. Germline CDR1 SGHNT, CDR2 YENEEA. The CDR3 covers 11 residues. V was trimmed by 7 bases and J by 6 bases, leaving 8 bases between them. CDR3 sequence: CASIEVDTQYF. CDR3 DNA: TGTGCCAGCATAGAGGTGGATACGCAGTATTTT.

The chain couples TRBV27 to TRBJ2-5; TRBD2 matches 13 bases. The V segment lost 5 bases and the J segment 5 bases; nucleotides outside the gene matches: 5. This CDR3 has 15 residues. The germline gives CDR1 MNHEY, CDR2 SMNVEV (reference sequence). The CDR3 sequence is CASSPTSGGAETQYF. CDR3 DNA sequence: TGTGCCAGCAGTCCCACTAGCGGGGGGGCTGAGACCCAGTACTTC.

The J gene is TRBJ1-5, the V gene TRBV5-8; 9 bases map to TRBD1. The CDR3 runs to 18 residues. CDR1 and CDR2 from the germline V gene are SGHTS and YDEGEE. The V gene end was trimmed by 1 base and the J gene end by 1 base; junction bases not matched to a gene: 9. CDR3 amino acids: CASSLHRGPGGSNQPQHF. The CDR3 nucleotides are TGTGCCAGCAGCTTGCACAGGGGGCCAGGGGGAAGCAATCAGCCCCAGCATTTT.

This clone was seen a single time. The chain uses TRBV7-2 and TRBJ2-2; possibly TRBD1 for D (5 bases). Deletions cut 2 bases from V and 4 bases from J, with 8 bases between. The CDR3 runs 14 residues. CDR1 SGHTA and CDR2 FQGNSA come from the germline V gene. The CDR3 sequence is CASSLMTATGELFF. In nucleotides, the CDR3 is TGTGCCAGCAGCTTAATGACAGCCACCGGGGAGCTGTTTTTT. The whole variable domain, remainder taken from reference TRBV7-2 and TRBJ2-2, is GAGVSQSPSNKVTEKGKDVELRCDPISGHTALYWYRQSLGQGLEFLIYFQGNSAPDKSGLPSDRFSAERTGGSVSTLTIQRTQQEDSAVYLCASSLMTATGELFFGEGSRLTVL.

The chain's CDR3 is CASSLLPGTEAFF. The CDR3 region has the DNA TGTGCCAGCAGCTTACTGCCCGGTACTGAAGCTTTCTTT. The V and J genes are TRBV13 and TRBJ1-1; D remains unclear. The germline CDR1 and CDR2 sequences are PRHDT and FYEKMQ (reference sequence). Trimming took 2 bases from V and 5 from J, leaving 9 bases between them. The CDR3 is made up of 13 amino acids. The full variable domain, in which reference TRBV13 and TRBJ1-1 provide the parts outside the CDR3, is AAGVIQSPRHLIKEKRETATLKCYPIPRHDTVYWYQQGPGQDPQFLISFYEKMQSDKGSIPDRFSAQQFSDYHSELNMSSLELGDSALYFCASSLLPGTEAFFGQGTRLTVV.

CDR3 region: CASSFRQATNTGELFF. The DNA for the CDR3 is TGTGCCAGCAGCTTCCGACAGGCTACTAACACCGGGGAGCTGTTTTTT. This chain links TRBV5-5 with TRBJ2-2; D is perhaps TRBD1 (6 bases). This CDR3 spans 16 amino acids. Germline CDR1 is SGHKS and CDR2 is YYEKEE (reference sequence). The germline V and J ends were trimmed by 2 bases and 2 bases, with 13 bases remaining between them.